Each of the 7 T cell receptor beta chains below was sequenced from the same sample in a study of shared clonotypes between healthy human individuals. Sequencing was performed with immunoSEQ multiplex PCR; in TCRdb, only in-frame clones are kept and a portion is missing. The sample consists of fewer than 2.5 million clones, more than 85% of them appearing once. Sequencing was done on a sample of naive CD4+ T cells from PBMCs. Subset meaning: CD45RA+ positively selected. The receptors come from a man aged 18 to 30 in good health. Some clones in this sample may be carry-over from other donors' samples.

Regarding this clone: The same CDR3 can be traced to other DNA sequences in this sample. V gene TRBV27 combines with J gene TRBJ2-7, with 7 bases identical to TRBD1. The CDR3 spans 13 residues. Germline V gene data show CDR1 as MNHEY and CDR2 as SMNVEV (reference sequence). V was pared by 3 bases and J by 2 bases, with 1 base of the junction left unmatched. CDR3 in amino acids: CASSLGQTYEQYF. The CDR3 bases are TGTGCCAGCAGTTTGGGACAGACCTACGAGCAGTACTTC.

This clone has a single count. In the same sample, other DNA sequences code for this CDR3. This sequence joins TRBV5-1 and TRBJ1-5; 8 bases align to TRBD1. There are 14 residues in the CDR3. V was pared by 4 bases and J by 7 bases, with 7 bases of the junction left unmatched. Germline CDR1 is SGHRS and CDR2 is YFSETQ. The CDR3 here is CASSPDRAGQPQHF. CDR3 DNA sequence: TGCGCCAGCAGCCCGGACAGGGCTGGCCAGCCCCAGCATTTT.

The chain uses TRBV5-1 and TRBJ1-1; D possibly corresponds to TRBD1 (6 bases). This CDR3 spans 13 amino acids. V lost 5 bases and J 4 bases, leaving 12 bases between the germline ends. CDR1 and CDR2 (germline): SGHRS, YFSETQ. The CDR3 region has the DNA TGCGCCAGCAGTACGACAGGAATCACTGAAGCTTTCTTT. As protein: CASSTTGITEAFF.

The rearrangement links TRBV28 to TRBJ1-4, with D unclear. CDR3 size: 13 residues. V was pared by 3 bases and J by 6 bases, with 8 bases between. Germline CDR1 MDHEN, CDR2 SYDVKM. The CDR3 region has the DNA TGTGCCAGCAGTTTGTACCAAGATGAAAAACTGTTTTTT. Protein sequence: CASSLYQDEKLFF.

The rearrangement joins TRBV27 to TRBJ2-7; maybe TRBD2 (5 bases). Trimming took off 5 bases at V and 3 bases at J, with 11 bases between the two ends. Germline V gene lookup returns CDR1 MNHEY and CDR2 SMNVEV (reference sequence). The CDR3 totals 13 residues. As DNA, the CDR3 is TGTGCCAGCAGTACCACTAGTTTCTACGAGCAGTACTTC. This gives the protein CASSTTSFYEQYF.

CDR3 sequence reads: CASSSLSGTVTYEQYF. CDR3 DNA sequence: TGTGCCAGCAGTTCCCTTTCCGGGACAGTGACATACGAGCAGTACTTC. This sequence joins TRBV5-6 and TRBJ2-7, with 7 bases that match TRBD1. The V and J ends lost 5 bases and 4 bases, in that order; junction bases with no gene match: 15. Germline loops: CDR1 SGHDT, CDR2 YYEEEE. The CDR3 has 16 amino acids.

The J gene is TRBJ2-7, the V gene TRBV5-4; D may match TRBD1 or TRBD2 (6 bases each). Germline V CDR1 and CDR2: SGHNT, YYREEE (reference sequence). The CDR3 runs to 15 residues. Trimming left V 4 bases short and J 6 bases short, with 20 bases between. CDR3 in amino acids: CASSRTIGGVGEQYF. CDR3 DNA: TGTGCCAGCAGCCGAACTATCGGGGGCGTGGGCGAGCAGTACTTC.